The 4 T cell receptor beta chains in this list originate from one sample, sequenced in a study of response to subunit inactivated influenza vaccine. MiXCR, applied by TCRdb to the RT-PCR reads, yields one record per CDR3 protein. Among 650,000 to 800,000 distinct CDR3 sequences, around 20% were seen once, and the ten largest hold around 9.9%. Sequenced here: PBMCs from blood, sampled around 5 days after vaccination. All receptors come from a man between 50 and 59 years old who received an inactivated influenza vaccine.

The chain joins TRBV4-3 to TRBJ2-5; D is possibly TRBD2 (5 bases). The germline CDR1 and CDR2 sequences are LGHNA and YSLEER. The V and J ends lost 0 bases and 3 bases respectively, with 11 bases between them. The CDR3 spans 15 residues. This CDR3 reads CASSQDLTGEETQYF. The DNA of the CDR3 is TGCGCCAGCAGCCAAGATCTTACCGGGGAAGAGACCCAGTACTTC.

The chain has TRBV2 and TRBJ1-1; 12 positions agree with TRBD1. V shed 6 bases, J shed 5 bases, and the junction held 7 bases outside the gene matches. CDR1 and CDR2 from the germline V gene are SNHLY and FYNNEI. CDR3 length: 15 amino acids. This chain's CDR3 is CASSEGQGAWTEAFF. The DNA of the CDR3 is TGTGCCAGCAGCGAGGGACAGGGGGCTTGGACTGAAGCTTTCTTT.

The chain combines TRBV20-1 with TRBJ2-5; 7 nucleotides line up with TRBD1. The CDR3 is 16 residues long. CDR1 DFQATT and CDR2 SNEGSKA come from the germline V gene (reference sequence). Trimming took 3 bases from V and 1 from J; bases not matched to a gene: 11. The CDR3: CSASLLKGAGQETQYF. For the CDR3, the DNA is TGCAGTGCTAGCCTACTTAAGGGGGCCGGCCAAGAGACCCAGTACTTC.

The chain is built from TRBV5-4 and TRBJ2-2; no clear D gene. In germline, CDR1 is SGHNT, CDR2 YYREEE (reference sequence). V shed 4 bases and J shed 7 bases, with 14 bases lying between them. This CDR3 spans 14 amino acids. Here the CDR3 DNA reads TGTGCCAGCAGCCCCCCTAACGGCCTCGGGGAGCTGTTTTTT. Amino acid sequence: CASSPPNGLGELFF.